A single T cell receptor beta chain is shown here with its context. Its target is unknown. These data are taken from a study of early T cells in non-severe SARS-CoV-2 infection. Study background: Whole-blood bulk RNA, unsorted, was sequenced, and chains were unpaired. Study results and caveats: Anti-spike CD8 responses were favored by VDJdb matching, which missed private and CD4 specificities.

The CDR3 is 15 amino acids. Germline V gives CDR1 SEHNR, CDR2 FQNEAQ (reference sequence). Trimming left V 5 bases short and J 8 bases short, with 18 bases between. The TCR library protocol was used to attach unique molecular identifiers. These identifiers were attached to individual cDNA molecules. TCRdb re-called the 5' RACE reads with MiXCR, one entry per CDR3 protein. The table includes 50,000 to 70,000 distinct CDR3 sequences, under 10% detected once. The chain recombines TRBV7-9 with TRBJ1-4, with a weak D call TRBD1 (5 bases). The sequence derives from an adult who was a healthcare worker with PCR-confirmed SARS-CoV-2 infection or an uninfected control (not recorded which). What was sequenced was whole blood. Here the CDR3 reads CASSGTGSSLEKLFF. In DNA form, the CDR3 reads TGTGCCAGCAGCGGGACGGGCTCATCATTGGAAAAACTGTTTTTT.